Sequencing of this TCR beta chain was carried out in a study of blood T cell repertoires in COVID-19. Germline V gene lookup returns CDR1 SGHAT and CDR2 FQNNGV. CDR3 length equals 15 residues. V dropped 3 bases and J dropped 4 bases, with 15 bases sitting between them. Here immunoSEQ multiplex PCR was the method, and the copy in TCRdb shows in-frame clones only, minus some. Of around 160,000 clones listed, approximately 95% are singletons. Sequencing used peripheral blood. The sequence derives from a woman aged 60-75 years with COVID-19, enrolled during active disease. J is TRBJ1-1 and V is TRBV11-2; D is unresolved. CDR3 residues: CASSLGNFIGTEAFF. The CDR3 coding sequence is TGTGCCAGCAGCTTGGGCAATTTTATAGGCACTGAAGCTTTCTTT.